This TCR beta chain was obtained from a study of T cell repertoires in cytomegalovirus infection. Study information: Recently described HLA-C-restricted plus well-studied HLA-B-restricted CMV epitopes were used. CMV infection together with matching HLA type was indicated by public TCR beta signatures.

This CDR3 has 15 residues. V shed 7 bases and J 1 base; nucleotides not matched to a gene: 9. Germline CDR1 reads LNHDA; CDR2 reads SQIVND (reference sequence). This clonotype was seen a handful of times. Antigen: not known. TCRdb re-called the reads with MiXCR, one entry per CDR3 protein. The repertoire consists of 680,000 or so distinct CDR3 sequences, with 30% to 40% occurring once and the leading ten covering around a sixth. Study-wide results and limits: Summed frequency of shared TCR beta families picked out CMV carriers who also had the relevant HLA.

This rearrangement joins TRBV19 to TRBJ1-1, with 7 bases fitting TRBD1. This TCR came from a human donor in good health (CMV status not recorded). Some clones in this sample may be carry-over from other donors' samples. The source was cultured PBMCs, collected from culture after CMV antigen stimulation. The DNA of the CDR3 is TGTGCCAGTAATGCGGTGACAGGGTGGAACACTGAAGCTTTCTTT. This encodes CASNAVTGWNTEAFF.